These T cell receptor beta chains were read from a single sample in a study of CD8 T cells in Susac syndrome. TCRdb analysed the immunoSEQ multiplex PCR reads with MiXCR anew, one entry per CDR3 protein. Seen here are 100,000 to 110,000 distinct CDR3 sequences, around 96% observed once, and the top ten hold 0.3%. Material: CD8+ T cells from PBMCs. The receptors come from a human donor with Susac syndrome. The CDR3 runs from the conserved cysteine through the conserved F or W. Each record gives: J gene, CDR3 length, D gene, V gene, clone size, CDR3 DNA, CDR3 protein. D genes are given only for firm matches. Clone size is stated in some rows and not others, as once, few, many or a class when expanded.

TRBJ2-7 14 NA TRBV20-1 NA TGCAGTGCTAGAGTTGATAGCGGTACCTACGAGCAGTACTTC CSARVDSGTYEQYF
TRBJ1-2 12 NA TRBV13 NA TGTGCCAGCAGCTTAGGGGGGGAAGGCTACACCTTC CASSLGGEGYTF
TRBJ2-1 14 NA TRBV18 NA TGTGCCAGCTCGCACAGGGTCTCCTACAATGAGCAGTTCTTC CASSHRVSYNEQFF
TRBJ1-1 15 NA TRBV20-1 NA TGCAGTGCTAGGGCAAAAGGACGGTGGGACACTGAAGCTTTCTTT CSARAKGRWDTEAFF
TRBJ2-5 15 NA TRBV3-1 NA TGTGCCAGCAGCCAAGGAATGCAGAAGCAAGAGACCCAGTACTTC CASSQGMQKQETQYF
TRBJ2-5 14 NA TRBV2 NA TGTGCCAGCACCACTCCAAGAGGGGGAGAGACCCAGTACTTC CASTTPRGGETQYF
TRBJ2-1 17 NA TRBV7-2 NA TGTGCCAGCAGCTTAGCGGATCCAGTGATCCTATACAATGAGCAGTTCTTC CASSLADPVILYNEQFF
TRBJ2-2 13 NA TRBV4-1 NA TGCGCCAGCAGCCAAGATCGAGGCGGGGAGCTGTTTTTT CASSQDRGGELFF
TRBJ2-5 12 NA TRBV20-1 NA TGCAGTGCTATAGCCCAGGGAGAGACCCAGTACTTC CSAIAQGETQYF
TRBJ1-6 16 TRBD1 TRBV7-9 NA TGTGCCAGCAGCTTAGGCGAGACAGGGCTCAATTCACCCCTCCACTTT CASSLGETGLNSPLHF
TRBJ2-6 16 NA TRBV10-2 NA TGCGCCAGCAGGGAGGGAGGATTCTCTGGGGCCAACGTCCTGACTTTC CASREGGFSGANVLTF
TRBJ1-5 15 NA TRBV7-8 NA TGTGCCAGCAGCTTAGGGGAAGGTGGGGATCAGCCCCAGCATTTT CASSLGEGGDQPQHF
TRBJ1-2 12 NA TRBV21-1 NA TGTGCCAGCAGCAATTCGGGGGCTGGCTACACCTTC CASSNSGAGYTF
TRBJ2-4 11 NA TRBV27 NA TGTGCCAGCAGAGGGGGAGGAATTCCGTACTTC CASRGGGIPYF
TRBJ1-2 14 NA TRBV2 NA TGTGCCAGCAGTGATACGGGAACGGACTATGGCTACACCTTC CASSDTGTDYGYTF
TRBJ2-6 15 NA TRBV12-5 NA TGTGCTAGTGCCCCCGAGGCGCCTGGGGCCAACGTCCTGACTTTC CASAPEAPGANVLTF
TRBJ2-3 12 NA TRBV3-1 NA TGTGCCAGCAGCCAAGAAGGGTGGACGCAGTATTTT CASSQEGWTQYF
TRBJ2-7 14 NA TRBV25-1 NA TGTGCCAGCAGTGGTTCCGGGTTCACTTGGGAGCAGTACTTC CASSGSGFTWEQYF
TRBJ1-6 16 NA TRBV10-3 NA TGTGCCATCAGTGAGTCGGTCAGGAAGGTTGATTCACCCCTCCACTTT CAISESVRKVDSPLHF
TRBJ1-2 14 NA TRBV2 NA TGTGCCAGCAGAGCCGGGACCCGTGAATATGGCTACACCTTC CASRAGTREYGYTF
TRBJ2-2 16 TRBD2 TRBV7-9 NA TGTGCCAGCAGCTTAGGACTAGCGGGAGCGGACGGGGAGCTGTTTTTT CASSLGLAGADGELFF
TRBJ1-2 14 TRBD1 TRBV6-5 NA TGTGCCAGCACTACCACGACAGGGGAACTTGGCTACACCTTC CASTTTTGELGYTF
TRBJ2-1 15 NA TRBV6-5 NA TGTGCCAGCACCCCCGGCAGGGGGGACTACAATGAGCAGTTCTTC CASTPGRGDYNEQFF
TRBJ2-7 17 TRBD2 TRBV7-9 NA TGTGCCAGCAGCTTCACCAGCGGGGGGACGAGCTCCTACGAGCAGTACTTC CASSFTSGGTSSYEQYF
TRBJ1-1 12 NA TRBV20-1 NA TGCAGTGCTAGAATAAGGGACACTGAAGCTTTCTTT CSARIRDTEAFF
TRBJ2-5 14 NA TRBV12-3/TRBV12-4 NA TGTGCCAGCAGTTACACACAGGGTTTGGAGACCCAGTACTTC CASSYTQGLETQYF
TRBJ2-5 10 NA TRBV23-1 NA TGCGCCAGCAACCGCGAGACCCAGTACTTC CASNRETQYF
TRBJ2-7 13 NA TRBV7-9 NA TGTGCCAGCAGCTCTCCCGGGGATGATCTGCTGTACTTC CASSSPGDDLLYF
TRBJ2-7 14 NA TRBV14 NA TGTGCCAGCAGCCACAGGGGTAGCTCCTACGAGCAGTACTTC CASSHRGSSYEQYF
TRBJ1-1 12 NA TRBV10-3 NA TGTGCCAGCGGACAGTCGAACACTGAAGCTTTCTTT CASGQSNTEAFF
TRBJ2-7 14 NA TRBV13 NA TGTGCCAGCAGCTCGACAGACTTCTCCTACGAGCAGTACTTC CASSSTDFSYEQYF
TRBJ2-3 15 TRBD2 TRBV6-2/TRBV6-3 NA TGTGCCAGCAGTTTGACTAGCGGGAGCACAGATACGCAGTATTTT CASSLTSGSTDTQYF
TRBJ2-1 17 NA TRBV21-1 NA TGTGCCAGCAGCAAAGTAAGGATAGGGCCCTCCTACAATGAGCAGTTCTTC CASSKVRIGPSYNEQFF
TRBJ2-2 16 NA TRBV9 NA TGTGCCAGCAGCGGCCGCGGGGTTGGAAACACCGGGGAGCTGTTTTTT CASSGRGVGNTGELFF
TRBJ2-3 14 TRBD1 TRBV4-1 NA TGCGCCAGCAGCCAAGATGGGGACAGGGACGCGCAGTATTTT CASSQDGDRDAQYF
TRBJ1-5 12 NA TRBV7-9 few TGTGCCAGCAGCTTGGGAAGTCAGCCCCAGCATTTT CASSLGSQPQHF
TRBJ1-1 12 NA TRBV29-1 NA TGCAGCGTTGTTAGGGGCTCTACTGAAGCTTTCTTT CSVVRGSTEAFF
TRBJ2-7 18 TRBD1 TRBV7-2 NA TGTGCCAGCAGCCCCCGGACAGGGGATATAAAGCTTTTCTACGAGCAGTACTTC CASSPRTGDIKLFYEQYF
TRBJ2-5 16 TRBD2 TRBV7-3 NA TGTGCCAGCAGCCGGGGGGGACCACAAGGCGGAGAGACCCAGTACTTC CASSRGGPQGGETQYF
TRBJ2-7 15 TRBD1 TRBV9 NA TGTGCCAGCAGCGTCGGGACAGGGGGGGTGTACGAGCAGTACTTC CASSVGTGGVYEQYF
TRBJ2-3 16 NA TRBV20-1 NA TGCAGTGCTAGAGATTCGGTGGCTGGGCTAACAGATACGCAGTATTTT CSARDSVAGLTDTQYF
TRBJ2-7 12 NA TRBV5-1 NA TGCGCCAGCAGCTTTGAGGGAGGCGAGCAGTACTTC CASSFEGGEQYF
TRBJ2-5 14 TRBD1 TRBV24-1 NA TGTGCCACCAGTGGGACAGGGGTACAAGAGACCCAGTACTTC CATSGTGVQETQYF
TRBJ1-1 11 NA TRBV29-1 NA TGCAGCGTTCGCAGGGAAACTGAAGCTTTCTTT CSVRRETEAFF
TRBJ2-7 12 NA TRBV5-1 NA TGCGCCAGCAGCTTGTTCCGGGACGAGCAGTACTTC CASSLFRDEQYF
TRBJ1-1 13 TRBD1 TRBV18 NA TGTGCCAGCTCGGACAGGGCGAACACTGAAGCTTTCTTT CASSDRANTEAFF
TRBJ2-3 13 TRBD2 TRBV29-1 NA TGCAGCGTTGATAGCGGGGACCCAGATACGCAGTATTTT CSVDSGDPDTQYF
TRBJ2-5 15 TRBD2 TRBV20-1 NA TGCAGTGCTAGATCGGCGGGGGGCCGCCAAGAGACCCAGTACTTC CSARSAGGRQETQYF
TRBJ2-6 16 NA TRBV18 NA TGTGCCAGCTCACCGCACCTAAGGCCTGGGGCCAACGTCCTGACTTTC CASSPHLRPGANVLTF
TRBJ2-3 13 NA TRBV9 NA TGTGCCAGCAGCGACCCCTTCGCAGATACGCAGTATTTT CASSDPFADTQYF
TRBJ1-1 14 NA TRBV6-6 NA TGTGCCAGCAGTTACGAACCGCTGAACACTGAAGCTTTCTTT CASSYEPLNTEAFF